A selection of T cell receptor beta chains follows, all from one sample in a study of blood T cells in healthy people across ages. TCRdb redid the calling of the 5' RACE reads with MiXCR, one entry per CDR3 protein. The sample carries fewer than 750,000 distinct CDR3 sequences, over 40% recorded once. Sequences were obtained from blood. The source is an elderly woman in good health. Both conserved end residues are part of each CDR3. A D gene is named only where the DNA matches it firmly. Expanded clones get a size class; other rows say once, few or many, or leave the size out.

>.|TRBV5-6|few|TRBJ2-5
TGTGCCAGCCGGGGCCAGGGGCGTAATGAGCAGTACTTC
CASRGQGRNEQYF
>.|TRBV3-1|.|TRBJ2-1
TGTGCCAGCAGCACCGCTCGGTCCGGCAACAATGAGCAGTTCTTC
CASSTARSGNNEQFF
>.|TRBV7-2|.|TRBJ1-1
TGTGCCAGCACGGTCGTTGGGGGTTCAGCTTTCTTT
CASTVVGGSAFF
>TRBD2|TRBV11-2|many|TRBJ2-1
TGTGCCAGCAGCTTAGCGGGGGGAAGCTGGAATGAGCAGTTCTTC
CASSLAGGSWNEQFF
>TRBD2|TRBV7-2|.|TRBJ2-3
TGTGCCAGCAGCTTCGCCCTCAGACTAGCGGGGGGCCTGAAGCGATGGTTGGCAGATACGCAGTATTTT
CASSFALRLAGGLKRWLADTQYF
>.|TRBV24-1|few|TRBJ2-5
TGTGCCACCAGTGCCTCTGGCACCCAAGAGACCCAGTACTTC
CATSASGTQETQYF
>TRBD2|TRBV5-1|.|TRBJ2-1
TGCGCCAGCAGCCGCGACCGGGGGGGAAACGAGCAGTTCTTC
CASSRDRGGNEQFF
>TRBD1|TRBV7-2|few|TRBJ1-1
TGTGCCAGCAGCTTCCAGGGGGCGGGGTACACTGAAGCTTTCTTT
CASSFQGAGYTEAFF
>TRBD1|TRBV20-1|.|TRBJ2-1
TGCAGTACTAGATGGACAGGAGTCTACAATGAGCAGTTCTTC
CSTRWTGVYNEQFF
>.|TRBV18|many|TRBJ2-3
TGTGCCAGCTCACCAGTCGGCGGAGATACGCAGTATTTT
CASSPVGGDTQYF